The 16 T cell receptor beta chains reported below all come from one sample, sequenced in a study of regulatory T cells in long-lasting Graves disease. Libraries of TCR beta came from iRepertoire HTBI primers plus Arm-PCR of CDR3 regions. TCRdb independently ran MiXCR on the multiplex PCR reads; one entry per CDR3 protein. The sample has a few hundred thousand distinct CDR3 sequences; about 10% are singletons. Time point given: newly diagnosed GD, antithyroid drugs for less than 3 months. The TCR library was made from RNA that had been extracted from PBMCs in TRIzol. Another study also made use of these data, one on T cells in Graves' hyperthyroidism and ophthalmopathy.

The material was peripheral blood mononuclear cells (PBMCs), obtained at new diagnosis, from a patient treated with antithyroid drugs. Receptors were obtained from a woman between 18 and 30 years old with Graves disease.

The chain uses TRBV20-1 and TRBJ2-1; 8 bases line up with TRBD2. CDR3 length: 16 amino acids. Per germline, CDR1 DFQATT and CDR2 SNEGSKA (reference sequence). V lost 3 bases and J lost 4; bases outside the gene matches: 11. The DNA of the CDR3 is TGCAGTGCTAGCAGGCTAGCGGGCCTTGGTTACAATGAGCAGTTCTTC. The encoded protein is CSASRLAGLGYNEQFF.

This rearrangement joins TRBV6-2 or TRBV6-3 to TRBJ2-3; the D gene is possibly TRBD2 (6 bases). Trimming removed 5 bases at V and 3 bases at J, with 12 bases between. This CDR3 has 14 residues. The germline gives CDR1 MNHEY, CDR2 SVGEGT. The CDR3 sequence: CASSSSGVTDTQYF. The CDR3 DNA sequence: TGTGCCAGCAGTAGTTCGGGGGTGACAGATACGCAGTATTTT.

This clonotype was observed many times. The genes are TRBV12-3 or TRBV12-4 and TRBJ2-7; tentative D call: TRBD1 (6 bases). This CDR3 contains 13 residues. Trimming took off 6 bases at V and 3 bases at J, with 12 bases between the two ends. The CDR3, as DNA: TGTGCCAGCAGCCGGGACACCAACTACGAGCAGTACGTC. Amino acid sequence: CASSRDTNYEQYV.

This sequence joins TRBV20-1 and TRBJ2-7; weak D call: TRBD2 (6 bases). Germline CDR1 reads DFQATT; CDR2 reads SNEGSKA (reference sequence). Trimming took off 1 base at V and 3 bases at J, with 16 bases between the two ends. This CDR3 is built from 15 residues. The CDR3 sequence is CSARAEGGYRYEQYF. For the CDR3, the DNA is TGCAGTGCTAGAGCGGAGGGCGGGTACCGCTACGAGCAGTACTTC.

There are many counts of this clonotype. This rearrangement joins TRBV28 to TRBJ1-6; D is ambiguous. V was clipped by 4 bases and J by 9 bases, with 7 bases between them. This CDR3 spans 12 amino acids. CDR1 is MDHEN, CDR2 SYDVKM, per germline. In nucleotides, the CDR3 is TGTGCCAGCAGTTACAGTCTTTCACCCCTCCACTTT. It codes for CASSYSLSPLHF. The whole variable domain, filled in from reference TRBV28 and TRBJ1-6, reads DVKVTQSSRYLVKRTGEKVFLECVQDMDHENMFWYRQDPGLGLRLIYFSYDVKMKEKGDIPEGYSVSREKKERFSLILESASTNQTSMYLCASSYSLSPLHFGNGTRLTVT.

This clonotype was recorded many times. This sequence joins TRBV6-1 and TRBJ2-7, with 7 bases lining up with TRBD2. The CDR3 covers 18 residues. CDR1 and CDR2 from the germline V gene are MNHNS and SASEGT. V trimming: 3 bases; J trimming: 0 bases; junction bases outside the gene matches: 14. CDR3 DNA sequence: TGTGCCAGCAGTGAGAGGGAGGGAAGCATTAACCTCTCCTACGAGCAGTACGTC. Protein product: CASSEREGSINLSYEQYV.

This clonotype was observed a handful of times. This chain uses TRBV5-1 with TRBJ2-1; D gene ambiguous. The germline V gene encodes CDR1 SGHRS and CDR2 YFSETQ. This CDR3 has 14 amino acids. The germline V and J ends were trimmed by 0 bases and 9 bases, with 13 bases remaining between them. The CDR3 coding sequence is TGCGCCAGCAGCTTGGATTTGGAGTGGGGTGAGCAGTTCTTC. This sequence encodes CASSLDLEWGEQFF.

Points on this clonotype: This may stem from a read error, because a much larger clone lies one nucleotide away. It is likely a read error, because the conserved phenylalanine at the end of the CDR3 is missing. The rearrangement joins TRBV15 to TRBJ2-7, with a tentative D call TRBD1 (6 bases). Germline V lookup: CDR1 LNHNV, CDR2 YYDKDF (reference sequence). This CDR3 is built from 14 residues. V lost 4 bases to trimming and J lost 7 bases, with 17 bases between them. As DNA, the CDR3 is TGTGCCACCAGCATCGGACAGAGTCCGAGGGAGCAGTACTCC. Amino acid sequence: CATSIGQSPREQYS.

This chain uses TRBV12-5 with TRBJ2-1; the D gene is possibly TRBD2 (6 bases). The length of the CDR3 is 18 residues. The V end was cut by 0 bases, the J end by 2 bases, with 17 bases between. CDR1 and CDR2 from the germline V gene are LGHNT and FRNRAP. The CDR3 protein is CASGLVIGSGVTYNEQFF. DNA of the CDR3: TGTGCTAGTGGTTTGGTAATCGGTAGCGGAGTTACCTACAATGAGCAGTTCTTC. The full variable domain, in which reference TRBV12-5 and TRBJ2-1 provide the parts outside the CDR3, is DARVTQTPRHKVTEMGQEVTMRCQPILGHNTVFWYRQTMMQGLELLAYFRNRAPLDDSGMPKDRFSAEMPDATLATLKIQPSEPRDSAVYFCASGLVIGSGVTYNEQFFGPGTRLTVL.

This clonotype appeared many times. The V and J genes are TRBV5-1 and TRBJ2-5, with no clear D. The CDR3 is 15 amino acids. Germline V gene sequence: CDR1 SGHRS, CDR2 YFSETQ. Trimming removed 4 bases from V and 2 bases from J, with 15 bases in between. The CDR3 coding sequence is TGCGCCAGCAGCCCCGAAGGCTACCCTCAAGAGACCCAGTACTTC. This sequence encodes CASSPEGYPQETQYF.

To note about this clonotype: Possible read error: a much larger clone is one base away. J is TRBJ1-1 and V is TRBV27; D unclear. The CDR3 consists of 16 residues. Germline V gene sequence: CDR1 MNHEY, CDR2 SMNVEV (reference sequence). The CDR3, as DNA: TGTGCCAGCAGTTTAAGCAGCAGCCCTATGAACGCTGAAGCTTTCTTT. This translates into CASSLSSSPMNAEAFF.

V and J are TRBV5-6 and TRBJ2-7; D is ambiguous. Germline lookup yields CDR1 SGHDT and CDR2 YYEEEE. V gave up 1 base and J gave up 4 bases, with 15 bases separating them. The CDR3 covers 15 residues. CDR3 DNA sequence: TGTGCCAGCAGCTTGTTTTCCAGTTACCCGTACGAGCAGTACTTC. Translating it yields CASSLFSSYPYEQYF.

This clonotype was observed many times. The CDR3 region is CASSQGVAGIETQYF. The CDR3 DNA reads as TGCGCCAGCAGCCAAGGTGTGGCAGGGATAGAGACCCAGTACTTC. The chain uses TRBV4-1 and TRBJ2-5; a weak D match, TRBD1 (5 bases). Germline V gene data show CDR1 as MGHRA and CDR2 as YSYEKL. The CDR3 loop spans 15 amino acids. Trimming shortened V by 1 base and J by 4 bases, and 13 bases separated the two germline ends.

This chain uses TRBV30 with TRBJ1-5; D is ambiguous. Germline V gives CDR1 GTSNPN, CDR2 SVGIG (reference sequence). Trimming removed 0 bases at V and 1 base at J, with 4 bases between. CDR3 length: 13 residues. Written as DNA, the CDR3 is TGTGCCTGGAGTGTAGAGAGCAATCAGCCCCAGCATTTT. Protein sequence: CAWSVESNQPQHF.

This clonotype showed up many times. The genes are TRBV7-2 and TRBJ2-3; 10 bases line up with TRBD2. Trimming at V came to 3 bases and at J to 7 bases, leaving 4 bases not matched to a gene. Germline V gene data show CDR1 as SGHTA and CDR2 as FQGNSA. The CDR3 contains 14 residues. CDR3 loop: CASSLSGRGNTQYF. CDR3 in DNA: TGTGCCAGCAGCTTGAGCGGGAGGGGCAATACGCAGTATTTT.

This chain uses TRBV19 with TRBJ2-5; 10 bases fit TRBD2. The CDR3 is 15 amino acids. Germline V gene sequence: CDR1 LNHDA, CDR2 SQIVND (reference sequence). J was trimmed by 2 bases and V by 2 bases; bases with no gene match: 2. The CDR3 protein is CASSIPAGGQETQYF. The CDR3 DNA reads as TGTGCCAGTAGTATACCAGCGGGGGGGCAAGAGACCCAGTACTTC.